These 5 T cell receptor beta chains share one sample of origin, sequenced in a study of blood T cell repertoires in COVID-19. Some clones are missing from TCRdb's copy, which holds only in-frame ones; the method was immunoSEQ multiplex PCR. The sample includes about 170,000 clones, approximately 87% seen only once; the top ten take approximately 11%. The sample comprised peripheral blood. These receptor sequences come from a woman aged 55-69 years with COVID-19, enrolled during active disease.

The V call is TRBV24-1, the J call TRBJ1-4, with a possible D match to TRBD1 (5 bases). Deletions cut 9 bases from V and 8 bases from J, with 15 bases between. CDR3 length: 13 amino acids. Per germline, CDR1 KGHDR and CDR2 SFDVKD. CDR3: CATQRGPGEKLFF. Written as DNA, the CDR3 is TGTGCCACCCAGCGGGGCCCAGGGGAAAAACTGTTTTTT.

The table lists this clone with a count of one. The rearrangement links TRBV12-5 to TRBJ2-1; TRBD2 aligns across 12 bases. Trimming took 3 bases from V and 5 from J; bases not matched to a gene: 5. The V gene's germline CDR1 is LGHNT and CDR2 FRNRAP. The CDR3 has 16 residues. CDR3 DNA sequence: TGTGCTAGTGGTTTCGTGACTAGCGGGAGAAACAATGAGCAGTTCTTC. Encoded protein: CASGFVTSGRNNEQFF.

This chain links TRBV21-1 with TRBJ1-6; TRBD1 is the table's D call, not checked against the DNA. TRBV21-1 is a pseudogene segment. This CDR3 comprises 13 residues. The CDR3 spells CARPGQDNSPLHF. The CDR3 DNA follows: TGTGCCAGGCCGGGACAGGATAATTCACCCCTCCACTTT.

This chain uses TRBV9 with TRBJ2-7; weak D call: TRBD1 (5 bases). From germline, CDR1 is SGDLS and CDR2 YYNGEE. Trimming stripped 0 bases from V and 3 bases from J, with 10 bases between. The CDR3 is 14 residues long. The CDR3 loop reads CASSVGGLSYEQYF. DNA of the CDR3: TGTGCCAGCAGCGTAGGGGGCCTCAGCTACGAGCAGTACTTC.

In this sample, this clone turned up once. CDR3 DNA: TGTGCCAACCAGGAGGCTAACTATGGCTACACCTTC. This sequence encodes CANQEANYGYTF. The J gene is TRBJ1-2, the V gene TRBV6-5, with D unclear. This CDR3 comprises 12 residues. Germline assignment: CDR1 MNHEY and CDR2 SVGAGI. V was shortened by 10 bases and J by 0 bases, with 9 bases between the two germline ends.